This entry lists 12 T cell receptor beta chains sequenced from one sample in a study of cytomegalovirus exposure and HLA in healthy donors. The PCR was carried out with 60 Vbeta primers and 13 Jbeta primers. The data were produced by immunoSEQ multiplex PCR, yet TCRdb's version contains in-frame clones alone and is incomplete. The table lists just over 60,000 clones, over 75% of them singletons. Material: PBMCs. The origin of the receptors is a man aged 18-30 years in good health and CMV-seronegative.

This clone appeared once. The chain combines TRBV4-1 with TRBJ2-7; TRBD1 aligns across 7 bases. This CDR3 is 13 amino acids long. J was trimmed by 4 bases and V by 4 bases; bases with no gene match: 4. Germline CDR1 is MGHRA and CDR2 is YSYEKL. CDR3 loop: CASSPDREYEQYF. In DNA form, the CDR3 reads TGCGCCAGCAGCCCCGACAGGGAATACGAGCAGTACTTC.

This sequence joins TRBV5-1 and TRBJ1-1, with 10 bases fitting TRBD1. Germline values: CDR1 SGHRS, CDR2 YFSETQ. Losses at the gene ends were 10 bases for V and 0 bases for J; bases not matched to a gene: 21. The CDR3 has 19 residues. The CDR3 bases are TGCGCCGCTCCGGCCGCCGCGGGACAGGGGTCAAATTTGAACACTGAAGCTTTCTTT. Its protein is CAAPAAAGQGSNLNTEAFF. The complete variable domain, with remaining parts taken from reference TRBV5-1 and TRBJ1-1, reads KAGVTQTPRYLIKTRGQQVTLSCSPISGHRSVSWYQQTPGQGLQFLFEYFSETQRNKGNFPGRFSGRQFSNSRSEMNVSTLELGDSALYLCAAPAAAGQGSNLNTEAFFGQGTRLTVV.

The table lists this clone with a few counts. The chain has TRBV29-1 and TRBJ2-3; 7 bases align to TRBD2. The CDR3 has 12 residues. Trimming removed 2 bases from V and 6 bases from J; junction bases left unmatched: 2. Germline CDR1 is SQVTM and CDR2 is ANQGSEA. The CDR3 loop is CSVEWEGDTQYF. The CDR3 nucleotides read TGCAGCGTTGAATGGGAGGGGGATACGCAGTATTTT.

J is TRBJ2-7 and V is TRBV6-1; 11 bases fit TRBD1. Trimming cost V 2 bases and J 4 bases; bases outside gene matches: 4. Looked up from germline, CDR1 is MNHNS and CDR2 is SASEGT. This CDR3 spans 15 amino acids. The CDR3 sequence is CASSESGTGGYEQYF. Written as DNA, the CDR3 is TGTGCCAGCAGTGAATCCGGGACAGGGGGGTACGAGCAGTACTTC.

The gene calls are TRBV2 and TRBJ1-1, with a tentative D call TRBD1 (5 bases). The germline V gene has CDR1 SNHLY and CDR2 FYNNEI. With 8 bases removed from V and 3 bases from J, the gap between germline ends came to 22 bases. The CDR3 has 16 amino acids. The CDR3 is CASSAPGGRGYTEAFF. Here the CDR3 DNA reads TGTGCCAGCTCCGCCCCGGGGGGACGGGGCTACACTGAAGCTTTCTTT.

This clone showed up just once. The CDR3 loop is CASSFSPGGGNYEQYF. CDR3 DNA: TGTGCCAGCAGCTTTTCCCCAGGGGGCGGCAACTACGAGCAGTACTTC. This chain links TRBV5-6 with TRBJ2-7, with TRBD1 matching over 8 bases. Losses at the gene ends were 2 bases for V and 3 bases for J; bases not matched to a gene: 10. This CDR3 region has 16 residues. Germline loops: CDR1 SGHDT, CDR2 YYEEEE.

The chain is built from TRBV5-4 and TRBJ2-7; 7 positions match TRBD1. This CDR3 has 14 residues. In germline, CDR1 is SGHNT, CDR2 YYREEE (reference sequence). V dropped 4 bases and J dropped 5; count of bases not matched to a gene: 9. This CDR3 reads CASSLQGLLDEQYF. Here the CDR3 DNA reads TGTGCCAGCAGCCTACAGGGGCTTCTGGACGAGCAGTACTTC.

The V call is TRBV6-4, the J call TRBJ2-3; TRBD2 agrees at 11 bases. The length of the CDR3 is 15 residues. The trim removed 3 bases at V and 1 base at J, leaving 0 bases unmatched. CDR1 is MRHNA and CDR2 is SNTAGT in the germline V gene. The CDR3 reads CASSETSGGTDTQYF. CDR3 sequence (DNA): TGTGCCAGCAGTGAGACTAGCGGGGGCACAGATACGCAGTATTTT.

CDR3: CASSLVGVISETQYF. The CDR3 DNA reads TGTGCCAGCAGCTTGGTCGGGGTAATATCAGAGACCCAGTACTTC. The chain has TRBV7-2 and TRBJ2-5; D may be TRBD2 (5 bases). Looked up from germline, CDR1 is SGHTA and CDR2 is FQGNSA. V lost 3 bases, J lost 4 bases, and 15 bases lay in between. The CDR3 has 15 residues.

The rearrangement joins TRBV14 to TRBJ2-5; D is unclear. V gave up 8 bases and J gave up 1 base, with 14 bases separating them. Germline-derived CDR1 and CDR2 are SGHDN and FVKESK. This CDR3 has 14 residues. CDR3 in DNA: TGTGCCAGCGGTCTCGGTTCCCGCCAAGAGACCCAGTACTTC. Translation: CASGLGSRQETQYF.

The chain recombines TRBV6-5 with TRBJ2-7; a weak D match, TRBD1 (5 bases). The CDR3 has 13 amino acids. Germline V CDR1 and CDR2: MNHEY, SVGAGI. The V end was cut by 6 bases, the J end by 3 bases, with 12 bases between. Here the CDR3 reads CASSPDSGYEQYF. The CDR3 DNA is TGTGCCAGCAGCCCCGACAGTGGCTACGAGCAGTACTTC.

V is TRBV7-9 and J is TRBJ1-1; weak D call: TRBD1 (5 bases). The CDR3 is 13 residues long. Germline V gene data show CDR1 as SEHNR and CDR2 as FQNEAQ (reference sequence). Trimming stripped 4 bases from V and 3 bases from J, with 9 bases between. CDR3 nucleotides: TGTGCCAGCAGCTCGGACAACCACACTGAAGCTTTCTTT. Amino acids: CASSSDNHTEAFF.